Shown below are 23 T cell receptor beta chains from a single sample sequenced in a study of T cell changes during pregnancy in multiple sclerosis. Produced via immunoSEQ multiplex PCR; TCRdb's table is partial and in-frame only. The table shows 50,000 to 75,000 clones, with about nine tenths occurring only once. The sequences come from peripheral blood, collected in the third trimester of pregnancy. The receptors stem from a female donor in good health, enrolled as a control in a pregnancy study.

The DNA for the CDR3 is TGTGCCAGTAGTATTCCCACGGGTGAAGCTTTCTTT. Protein: CASSIPTGEAFF. The rearrangement joins TRBV19 to TRBJ1-1, with D unclear. Trimming removed 3 bases from V and 7 bases from J, with 9 bases in between. CDR3 length: 12 amino acids. The germline V gene has CDR1 LNHDA and CDR2 SQIVND (reference sequence).

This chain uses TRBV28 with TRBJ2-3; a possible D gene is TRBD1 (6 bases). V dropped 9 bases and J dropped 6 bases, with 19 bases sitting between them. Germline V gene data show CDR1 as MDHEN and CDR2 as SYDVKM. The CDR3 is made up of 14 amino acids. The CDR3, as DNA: TGTGCCAGTTCTGAACAGGGCACGAAGGATACGCAGTATTTT. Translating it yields CASSEQGTKDTQYF.

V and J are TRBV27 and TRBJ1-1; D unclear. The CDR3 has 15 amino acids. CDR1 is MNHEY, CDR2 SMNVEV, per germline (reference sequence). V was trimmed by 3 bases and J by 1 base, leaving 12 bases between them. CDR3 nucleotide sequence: TGTGCCAGCAGTTTGGCTCGGGTAGAGAACACTGAAGCTTTCTTT. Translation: CASSLARVENTEAFF.

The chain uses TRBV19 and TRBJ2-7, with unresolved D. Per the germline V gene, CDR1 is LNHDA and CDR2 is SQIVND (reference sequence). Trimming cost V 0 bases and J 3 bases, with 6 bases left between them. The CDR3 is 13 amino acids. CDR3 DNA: TGTGCCAGTAGTATAGATGGGCACTACGAGCAGTACTTC. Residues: CASSIDGHYEQYF.

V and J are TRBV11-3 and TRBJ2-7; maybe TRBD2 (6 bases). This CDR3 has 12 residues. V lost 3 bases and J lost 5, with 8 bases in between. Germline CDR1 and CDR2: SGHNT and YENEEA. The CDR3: CASSLEGNEQYF. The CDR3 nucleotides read TGTGCCAGCAGCTTGGAGGGTAACGAGCAGTACTTC.

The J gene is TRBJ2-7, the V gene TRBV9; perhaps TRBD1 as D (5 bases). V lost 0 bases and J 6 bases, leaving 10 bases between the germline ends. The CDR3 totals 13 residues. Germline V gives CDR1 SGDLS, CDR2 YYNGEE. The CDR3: CASSVGSQGEQYF. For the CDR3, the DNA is TGTGCCAGCAGCGTAGGTTCCCAGGGCGAGCAGTACTTC.

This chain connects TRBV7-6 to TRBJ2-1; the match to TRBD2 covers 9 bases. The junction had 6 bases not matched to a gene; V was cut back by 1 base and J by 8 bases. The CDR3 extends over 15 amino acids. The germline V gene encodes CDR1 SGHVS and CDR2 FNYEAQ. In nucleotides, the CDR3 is TGTGCCAGCAGCTTAGGGCTAGCGGGGTCGGATGAGCAGTTCTTC. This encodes CASSLGLAGSDEQFF.

The CDR3 DNA reads TGCGCCAGCATGGACGTCCAGGGCAACGAGCAGTACTTC. Its translation: CASMDVQGNEQYF. V gene TRBV5-1 combines with J gene TRBJ2-7; tentatively, D is TRBD1 (5 bases). This CDR3 has 13 residues. Between the trimmed V and J ends, which lost 6 bases and 5 bases, there was a span of 15 bases. Germline CDR1 and CDR2: SGHRS and YFSETQ.

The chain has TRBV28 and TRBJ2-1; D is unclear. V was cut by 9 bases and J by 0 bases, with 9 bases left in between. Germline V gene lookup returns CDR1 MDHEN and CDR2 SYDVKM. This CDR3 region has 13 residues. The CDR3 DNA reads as TGTGCCAGTATCGAGAGCTCCTACAATGAGCAGTTCTTC. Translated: CASIESSYNEQFF.

The DNA for the CDR3 is TGTGCTAGCTCCCCGGGTCAGGGGGTCATAGATACGCAGTATTTT. Protein sequence: CASSPGQGVIDTQYF. The genes are TRBV7-7 and TRBJ2-3, with TRBD1 identical over 7 bases. The CDR3 is 15 amino acids. CDR1 is SSHAT, CDR2 FNYEAQ, per germline (reference sequence).

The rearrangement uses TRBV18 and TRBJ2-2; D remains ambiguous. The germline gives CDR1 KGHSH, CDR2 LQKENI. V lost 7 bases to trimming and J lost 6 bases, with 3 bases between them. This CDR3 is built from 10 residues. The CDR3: CASFSGELFF. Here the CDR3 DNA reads TGTGCCAGCTTCTCCGGGGAGCTGTTTTTT. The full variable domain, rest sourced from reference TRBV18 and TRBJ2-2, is NAGVMQNPRHLVRRRGQEARLRCSPMKGHSHVYWYRQLPEEGLKFMVYLQKENIIDESGMPKERFSAEFPKEGPSILRIQQVVRGDSAAYFCASFSGELFFGEGSRLTVL.

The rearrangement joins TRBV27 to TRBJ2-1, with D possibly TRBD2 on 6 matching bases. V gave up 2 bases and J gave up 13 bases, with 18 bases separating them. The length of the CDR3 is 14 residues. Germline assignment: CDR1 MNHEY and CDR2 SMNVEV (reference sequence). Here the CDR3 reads CASSLGGPGNSQFF. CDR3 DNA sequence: TGTGCCAGCAGTTTAGGAGGGCCGGGGAATTCCCAGTTCTTC.

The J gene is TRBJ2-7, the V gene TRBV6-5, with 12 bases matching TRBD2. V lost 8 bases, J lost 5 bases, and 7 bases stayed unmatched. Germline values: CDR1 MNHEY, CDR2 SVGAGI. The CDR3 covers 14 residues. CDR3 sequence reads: CASYQGLAGHEQYF. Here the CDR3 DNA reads TGTGCCAGCTACCAGGGACTAGCGGGCCACGAGCAGTACTTC.

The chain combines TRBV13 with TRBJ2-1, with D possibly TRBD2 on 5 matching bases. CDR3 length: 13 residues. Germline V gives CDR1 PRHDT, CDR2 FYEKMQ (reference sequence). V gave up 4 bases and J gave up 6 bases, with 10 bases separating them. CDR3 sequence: CASSSRDSNEQFF. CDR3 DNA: TGTGCCAGCAGCTCCCGGGATTCCAATGAGCAGTTCTTC. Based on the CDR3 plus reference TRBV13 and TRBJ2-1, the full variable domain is AAGVIQSPRHLIKEKRETATLKCYPIPRHDTVYWYQQGPGQDPQFLISFYEKMQSDKGSIPDRFSAQQFSDYHSELNMSSLELGDSALYFCASSSRDSNEQFFGPGTRLTVL.

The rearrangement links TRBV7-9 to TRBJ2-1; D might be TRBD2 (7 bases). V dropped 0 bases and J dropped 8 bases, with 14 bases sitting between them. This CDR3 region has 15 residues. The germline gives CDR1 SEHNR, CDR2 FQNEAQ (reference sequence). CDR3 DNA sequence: TGTGCCAGCAGCTTAGCTGGACTAGGGGGGGATGAGCAGTTCTTC. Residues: CASSLAGLGGDEQFF.

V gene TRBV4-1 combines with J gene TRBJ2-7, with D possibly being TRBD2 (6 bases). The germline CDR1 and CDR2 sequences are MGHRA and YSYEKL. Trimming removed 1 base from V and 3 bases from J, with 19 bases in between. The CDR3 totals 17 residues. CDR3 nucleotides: TGCGCCAGCAGCCAAGGCCATTCGGCGGGACCCAACTACGAGCAGTACTTC. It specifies CASSQGHSAGPNYEQYF.

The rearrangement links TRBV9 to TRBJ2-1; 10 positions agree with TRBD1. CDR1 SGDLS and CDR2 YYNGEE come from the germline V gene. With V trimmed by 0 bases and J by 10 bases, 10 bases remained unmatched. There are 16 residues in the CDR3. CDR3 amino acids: CASSVGGTGVGEEQFF. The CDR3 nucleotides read TGTGCCAGCAGCGTAGGTGGGACAGGGGTTGGAGAGGAGCAGTTCTTC.

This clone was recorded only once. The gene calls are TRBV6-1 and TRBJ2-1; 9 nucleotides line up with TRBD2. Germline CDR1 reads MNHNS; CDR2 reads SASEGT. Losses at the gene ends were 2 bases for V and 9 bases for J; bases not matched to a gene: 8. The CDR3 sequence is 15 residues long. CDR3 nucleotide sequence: TGTGCCAGCAGTGAACGAGGTAGCGGGGGTGGTGAGCAGTTCTTC. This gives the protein CASSERGSGGGEQFF.

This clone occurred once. CDR3 nucleotides: TGTGCCAGCAGCGTAGAGGATGGGAGGGCGGGCCCAGATACGCAGTATTTT. The encoded protein is CASSVEDGRAGPDTQYF. The chain employs TRBV9 and TRBJ2-3; TRBD2 matches 7 bases. Per germline, CDR1 SGDLS and CDR2 YYNGEE. After removal of 0 bases from V and 4 bases from J, the junction contained 11 bases not matched to a gene. The CDR3 loop spans 17 amino acids.

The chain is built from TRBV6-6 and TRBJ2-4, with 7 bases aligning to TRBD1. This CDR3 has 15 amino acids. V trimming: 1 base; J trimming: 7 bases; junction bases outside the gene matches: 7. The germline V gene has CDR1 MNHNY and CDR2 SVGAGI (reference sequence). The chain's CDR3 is CASSYFSTGSNIQYF. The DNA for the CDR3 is TGTGCCAGCAGTTACTTTTCGACAGGGTCGAACATTCAGTACTTC.

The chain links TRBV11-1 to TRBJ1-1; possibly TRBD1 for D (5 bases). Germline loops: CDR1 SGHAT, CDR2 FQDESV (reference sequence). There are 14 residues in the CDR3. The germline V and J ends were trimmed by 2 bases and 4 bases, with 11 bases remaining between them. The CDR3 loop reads CASSLRGIGTEAFF. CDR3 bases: TGTGCCAGCAGCTTACGGGGGATCGGCACTGAAGCTTTCTTT.

The CDR3 nucleotides read TGTGCCAGCAGGTCGGGGGCGAACACCGGGGAGCTGTTTTTT. Amino acids: CASRSGANTGELFF. This chain joins TRBV9 and TRBJ2-2, with a possible D match to TRBD2 (6 bases). Germline V gene sequence: CDR1 SGDLS, CDR2 YYNGEE. Trimming cost V 5 bases and J 0 bases, with 8 bases left between them. The CDR3 covers 14 residues.

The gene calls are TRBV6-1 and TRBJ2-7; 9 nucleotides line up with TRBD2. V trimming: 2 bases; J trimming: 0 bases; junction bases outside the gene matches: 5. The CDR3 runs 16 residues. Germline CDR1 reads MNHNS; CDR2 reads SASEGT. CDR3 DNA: TGTGCCAGCAGTGAACAGGCGGGAGGGCCCTCCTACGAGCAGTACTTC. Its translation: CASSEQAGGPSYEQYF.